Listed here is a single T cell receptor (beta chain). Antigen: not known. Relative to the germline gene, one junction end is altered; a read error may explain this. TCRdb's copy holds only in-frame clones and misses some; the assay was immunoSEQ multiplex PCR. The sample yields 35,000 to 50,000 clones, 60% to 80% seen once. The time point is: cycle 4 day 1 (C4D1), after five to seven weeks of nivolumab. Each patient relapsed following autologous stem cell transplantation, and prior brentuximab vedotin exposure differed. The data originate from a study of PD-1 blockade in classical Hodgkin lymphoma. Study-level results: Newly diagnosed patients were said to have less baseline TCR diversity than healthy donors did. Researchers reported that CD4+ TCR diversity, though not CD8+, rose significantly by C4D1.

CDR3 length: 16 residues. CDR1 is SSHAT and CDR2 is FNYEAQ in the germline V gene (reference sequence). The starting material was peripheral blood mononuclear cells (PBMCs), obtained before the fourth cycle of nivolumab. The sequence was obtained from a human donor with classical Hodgkin lymphoma. V gene TRBV7-7 combines with J gene TRBJ2-1, with D possibly being TRBD2 (6 bases). CDR3 DNA: TGTGCTAGCAGCTTCTGGGACCAGCGGGTCTACAATGAGCAGTTCTTC. This codes for CASSFWDQRVYNEQFF.